The clone carrying this TCR beta chain was seen ten or more times. Its antigen is as yet unknown. Patients had received no treatment of any kind before thyroid surgery. The data stem from a study of metastatic and nonmetastatic thyroid tumors. Study overall: The comparison covered peripheral blood and tumor or nodule tissue in malignant and benign thyroid patients. Findings and limits, study-wide: The reported finding was significantly higher TCR beta diversity in malignant thyroid tumors relative to benign nodules, in blood and tumor.

In the original workflow: Built for papillary thyroid cancer, a distant-metastasis classifier drew on CDR3 differences across clinicopathological groups. TCRdb reanalyzed the PCR reads via MiXCR. In this record, the V and J calls reflect TCRdb's handling and not the investigators' own analysis. The sample shows some 21,000 clones, 15% to 18% of them seen only once. The sample taken for sequencing was blood. The sequence was obtained from a female donor with papillary thyroid cancer or a benign thyroid nodule (not recorded which). Some clones in this sample may be carry-over from other donors' samples.

The CDR3 loop is CASSFAGWETQYF. The DNA of the CDR3 is TGTGCCAGCAGTTTTGCGGGGTGGGAGACCCAGTACTTC. The chain links TRBV12-3 or TRBV12-4 to TRBJ2-5, with a tentative D call TRBD2 (6 bases). This CDR3 spans 13 amino acids. Trimming cost V 3 bases and J 5 bases, with 10 bases left between them.